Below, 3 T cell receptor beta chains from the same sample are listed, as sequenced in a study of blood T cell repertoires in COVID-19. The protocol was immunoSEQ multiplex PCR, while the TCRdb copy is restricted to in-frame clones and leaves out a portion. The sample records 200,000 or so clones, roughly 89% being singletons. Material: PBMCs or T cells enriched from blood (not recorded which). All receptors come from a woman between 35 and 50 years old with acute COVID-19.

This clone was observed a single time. In DNA, the CDR3 is TGTGCCAGCAGCCCAAATCCGGGACTCGGAAACACCATATATTTT. Protein sequence: CASSPNPGLGNTIYF. The chain recombines TRBV11-2 with TRBJ1-3, with D possibly matching TRBD1 (5 bases). Germline V lookup: CDR1 SGHAT, CDR2 FQNNGV. This CDR3 has 15 amino acids. V was clipped by 5 bases and J by 4 bases, with 15 bases between them.

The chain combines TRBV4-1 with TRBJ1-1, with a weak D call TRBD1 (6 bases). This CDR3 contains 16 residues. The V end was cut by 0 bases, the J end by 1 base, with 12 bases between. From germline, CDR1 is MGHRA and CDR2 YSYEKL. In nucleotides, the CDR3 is TGCGCCAGCAGCCAAGAACGGACAGCCAGGAACACTGAAGCTTTCTTT. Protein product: CASSQERTARNTEAFF.

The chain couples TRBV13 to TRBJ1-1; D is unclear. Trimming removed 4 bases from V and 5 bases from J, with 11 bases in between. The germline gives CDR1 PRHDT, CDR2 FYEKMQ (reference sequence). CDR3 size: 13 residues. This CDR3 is CASSSLARTEAFF. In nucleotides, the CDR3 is TGTGCCAGCAGCTCTCTCGCGAGAACTGAAGCTTTCTTT.